This TCR beta chain was sequenced during a study of CD8 T cells in Susac syndrome. Points from the study as a whole: The study recognized that its TCR sequencing and HLA analysis covered a relatively small number of individuals.

As to this clonotype: The antigen remains undetermined.

With 7 bases clipped from V and 9 bases from J, the junction kept 5 bases outside the gene matches. The CDR3 has 12 amino acids. CDR1 and CDR2 from the germline V gene are MNHEY and SVGAGI. The authors reverse transcribed 0.5 to 1 ug RNA with random hexamers. Via MiXCR, TCRdb re-called the immunoSEQ multiplex PCR reads, giving one row per CDR3 protein. The table lists 250,000 to 300,000 distinct CDR3 sequences, about 89% of them singletons. Negative magnetic isolation gave CD8+ and CD4+ cells; FACS enriched CD8+ TEMRA. This chain connects TRBV6-5 to TRBJ2-1; TRBD2 matches 8 bases. The receptor was isolated from a human donor with multiple sclerosis. Material: CD8+ T cells from PBMCs. In DNA form, the CDR3 reads TGTGCCAGCAACAACGGGGGGGGTGAGCAGTTCTTC. Amino acids: CASNNGGGEQFF.